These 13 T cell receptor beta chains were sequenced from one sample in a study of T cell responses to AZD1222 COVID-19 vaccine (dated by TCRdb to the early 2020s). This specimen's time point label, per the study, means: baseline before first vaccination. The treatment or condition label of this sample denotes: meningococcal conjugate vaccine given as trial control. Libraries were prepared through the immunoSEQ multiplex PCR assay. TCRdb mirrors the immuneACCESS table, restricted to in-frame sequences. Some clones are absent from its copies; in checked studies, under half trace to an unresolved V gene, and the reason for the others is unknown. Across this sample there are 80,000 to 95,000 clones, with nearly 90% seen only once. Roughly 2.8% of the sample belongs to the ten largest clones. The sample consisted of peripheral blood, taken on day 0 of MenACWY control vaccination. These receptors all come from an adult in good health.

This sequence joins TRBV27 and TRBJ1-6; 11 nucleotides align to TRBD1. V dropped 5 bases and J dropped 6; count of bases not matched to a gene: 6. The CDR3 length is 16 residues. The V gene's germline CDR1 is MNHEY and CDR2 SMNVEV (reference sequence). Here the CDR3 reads CASSPGTGGSNSPLHF. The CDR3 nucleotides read TGTGCCAGCAGTCCCGGGACAGGGGGAAGTAATTCACCCCTCCACTTT.

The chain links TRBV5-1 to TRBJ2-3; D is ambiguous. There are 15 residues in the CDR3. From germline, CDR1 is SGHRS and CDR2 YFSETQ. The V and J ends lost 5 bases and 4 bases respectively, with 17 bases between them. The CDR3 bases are TGCGCCAGCAGGCCGGGCCCTCAGACGGCAGATACGCAGTATTTT. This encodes CASRPGPQTADTQYF.

This CDR3 is CASSGRRGSGEKSGANVLTF. CDR3 nucleotide sequence: TGCGCCAGCAGCGGAAGACGGGGCAGTGGAGAGAAGTCTGGGGCCAACGTCCTGACTTTC. The chain employs TRBV5-1 and TRBJ2-6; D is perhaps TRBD1 or TRBD2 (5 bases each). Trimming took 4 bases from V and 1 from J, leaving 24 bases between them. Germline assignment: CDR1 SGHRS and CDR2 YFSETQ. CDR3 length: 20 amino acids. Using reference TRBV5-1 and TRBJ2-6 for the parts outside the CDR3, the full variable domain is KAGVTQTPRYLIKTRGQQVTLSCSPISGHRSVSWYQQTPGQGLQFLFEYFSETQRNKGNFPGRFSGRQFSNSRSEMNVSTLELGDSALYLCASSGRRGSGEKSGANVLTFGAGSRLTVL.

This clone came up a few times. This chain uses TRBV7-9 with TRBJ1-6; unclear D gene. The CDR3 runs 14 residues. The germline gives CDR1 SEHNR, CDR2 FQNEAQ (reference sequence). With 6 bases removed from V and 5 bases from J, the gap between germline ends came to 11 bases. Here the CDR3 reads CASSREIDNSPLHF. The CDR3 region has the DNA TGTGCCAGCAGTCGGGAAATCGATAATTCACCCCTCCACTTT.

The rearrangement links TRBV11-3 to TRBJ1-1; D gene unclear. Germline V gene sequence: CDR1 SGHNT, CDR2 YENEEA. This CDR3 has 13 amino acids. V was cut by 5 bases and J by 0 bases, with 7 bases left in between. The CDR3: CASSTDLNTEAFF. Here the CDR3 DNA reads TGTGCCAGCAGCACGGACCTGAACACTGAAGCTTTCTTT. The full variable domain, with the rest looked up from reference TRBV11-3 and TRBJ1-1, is EAGVVQSPRYKIIEKKQPVAFWCNPISGHNTLYWYLQNLGQGPELLIRYENEEAVDDSQLPKDRFSAERLKGVDSTLKIQPAELGDSAVYLCASSTDLNTEAFFGQGTRLTVV.

The CDR3 DNA reads as TGTGCCAGCAGTTTTTCCGCAGGGGCCTATGGCTACACCTTC. Translating gives CASSFSAGAYGYTF. The gene calls are TRBV27 and TRBJ1-2; D may be TRBD1 (6 bases). There are 14 residues in the CDR3. V was shortened by 3 bases and J by 4 bases, with 12 bases between the two germline ends. Germline V gene data show CDR1 as MNHEY and CDR2 as SMNVEV (reference sequence).

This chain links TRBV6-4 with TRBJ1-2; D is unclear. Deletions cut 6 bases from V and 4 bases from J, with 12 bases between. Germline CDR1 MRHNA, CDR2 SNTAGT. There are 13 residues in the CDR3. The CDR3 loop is CASSADGVYGYTF. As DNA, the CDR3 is TGTGCCAGCAGCGCGGATGGTGTCTATGGCTACACCTTC.

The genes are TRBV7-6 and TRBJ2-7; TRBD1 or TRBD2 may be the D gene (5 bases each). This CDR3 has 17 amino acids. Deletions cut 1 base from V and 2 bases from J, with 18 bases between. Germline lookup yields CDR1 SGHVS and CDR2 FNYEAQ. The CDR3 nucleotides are TGTGCCAGCAGCTTAGAGATTTTGGGGGAAGGTGCCTACGAGCAGTACTTC. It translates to CASSLEILGEGAYEQYF. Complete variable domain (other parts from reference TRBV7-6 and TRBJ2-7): GAGVSQSPRYKVTKRGQDVALRCDPISGHVSLYWYRQALGQGPEFLTYFNYEAQQDKSGLPNDRFSAERPEGSISTLTIQRTEQRDSAMYRCASSLEILGEGAYEQYFGPGTRLTVT.

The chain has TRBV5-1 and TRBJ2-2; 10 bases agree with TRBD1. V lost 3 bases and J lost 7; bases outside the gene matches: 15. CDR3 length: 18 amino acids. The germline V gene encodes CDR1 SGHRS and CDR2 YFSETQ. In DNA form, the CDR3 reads TGCGCCAGCAGCTCCGGCCAGCCCAGGACAGGGGGAGTCGGGGAGCTGTTTTTT. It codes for CASSSGQPRTGGVGELFF.

The CDR3 DNA reads as TGTGCCAGCAGTTTTACAGGGGGCACTGAAGCTTTCTTT. It codes for CASSFTGGTEAFF. The genes are TRBV12-3 or TRBV12-4 and TRBJ1-1; TRBD1 aligns across 8 bases. With V trimmed by 3 bases and J by 4 bases, 1 base remained unmatched. The CDR3 consists of 13 residues.

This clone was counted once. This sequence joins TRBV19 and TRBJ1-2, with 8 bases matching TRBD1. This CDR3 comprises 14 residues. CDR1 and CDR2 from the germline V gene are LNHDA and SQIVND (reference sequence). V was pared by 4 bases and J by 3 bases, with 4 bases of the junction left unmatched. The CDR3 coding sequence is TGTGCCAGTAGTAACCGGGACAGGTACTATGGCTACACCTTC. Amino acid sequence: CASSNRDRYYGYTF.

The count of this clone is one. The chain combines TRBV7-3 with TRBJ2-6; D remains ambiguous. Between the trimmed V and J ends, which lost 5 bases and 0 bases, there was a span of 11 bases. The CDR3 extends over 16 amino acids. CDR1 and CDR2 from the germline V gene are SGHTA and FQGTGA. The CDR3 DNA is TGTGCCAGCAGCCCCTTCCAAGTCTCTGGGGCCAACGTCCTGACTTTC. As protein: CASSPFQVSGANVLTF.

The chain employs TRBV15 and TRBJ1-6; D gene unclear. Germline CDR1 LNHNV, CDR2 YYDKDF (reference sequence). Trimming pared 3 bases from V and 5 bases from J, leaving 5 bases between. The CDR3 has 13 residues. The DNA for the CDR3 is TGTGCCACCAGCAGGACGGATAATTCACCCCTCCACTTT. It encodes CATSRTDNSPLHF. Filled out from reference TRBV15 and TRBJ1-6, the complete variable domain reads DAMVIQNPRYQVTQFGKPVTLSCSQTLNHNVMYWYQQKSSQAPKLLFHYYDKDFNNEADTPDNFQSRRPNTSFCFLDIRSPGLGDTAMYLCATSRTDNSPLHFGNGTRLTVT.